This TCR beta chain was profiled in a study of cytomegalovirus exposure and HLA in healthy donors. Libraries were prepared by immunoSEQ multiplex PCR; TCRdb keeps only in-frame clonotypes and omits some of them. The sample contains more than 50,000 clones, roughly 91% of which appear only once. Study results and caveats: Many donors shared some public TCRs, even though most TCR sequences were rare.

The length of the CDR3 is 18 residues. About this clone itself: As yet, its antigen is unknown.

This chain links TRBV21-1 with TRBJ1-1. TRBV21-1 has pseudogene status. Sample: PBMCs. This TCR came from a woman in her thirties in good health and CMV-seronegative. Written as DNA, the CDR3 is TGTGCCAGCAGCAAAGTGTTTCGGGCGGGTAGGATGAACACTGAAGCTTTCTTT. Translating gives CASSKVFRAGRMNTEAFF.